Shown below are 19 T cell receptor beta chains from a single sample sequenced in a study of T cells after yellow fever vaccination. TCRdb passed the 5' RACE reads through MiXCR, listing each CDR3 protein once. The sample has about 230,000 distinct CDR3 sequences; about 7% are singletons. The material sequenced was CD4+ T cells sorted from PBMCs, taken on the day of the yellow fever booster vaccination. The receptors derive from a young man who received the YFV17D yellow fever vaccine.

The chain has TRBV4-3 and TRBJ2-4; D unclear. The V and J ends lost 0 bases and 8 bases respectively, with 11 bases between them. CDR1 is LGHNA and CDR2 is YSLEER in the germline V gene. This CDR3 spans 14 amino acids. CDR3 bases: TGCGCCAGCAGCCAAGACAGGCGGTCGGACATTCAGTACTTC. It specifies CASSQDRRSDIQYF.

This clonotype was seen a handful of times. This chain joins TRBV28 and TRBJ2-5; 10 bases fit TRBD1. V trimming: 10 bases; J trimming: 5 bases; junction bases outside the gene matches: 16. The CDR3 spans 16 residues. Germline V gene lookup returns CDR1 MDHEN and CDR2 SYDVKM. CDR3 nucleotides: TGTGCCACCCTCCTCGACAGGGGGCGGGGAGGGGAGACCCAGTACTTC. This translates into CATLLDRGRGGETQYF.

Written as DNA, the CDR3 is TGTGCCAGCGGCTGGACTAGCGGCACAGATACGCAGTATTTT. This encodes CASGWTSGTDTQYF. The chain recombines TRBV12-3 or TRBV12-4 with TRBJ2-3, with 9 nucleotides matching TRBD2. V lost 8 bases and J lost 1; bases outside the gene matches: 4. The CDR3 runs to 14 residues.

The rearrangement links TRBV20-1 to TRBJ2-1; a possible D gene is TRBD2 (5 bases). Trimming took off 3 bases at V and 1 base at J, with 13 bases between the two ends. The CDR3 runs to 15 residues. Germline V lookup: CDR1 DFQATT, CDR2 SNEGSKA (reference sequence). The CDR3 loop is CSASRLAGSYNEQFF. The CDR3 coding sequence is TGCAGTGCTAGTCGGCTAGCTGGTTCCTACAATGAGCAGTTCTTC.

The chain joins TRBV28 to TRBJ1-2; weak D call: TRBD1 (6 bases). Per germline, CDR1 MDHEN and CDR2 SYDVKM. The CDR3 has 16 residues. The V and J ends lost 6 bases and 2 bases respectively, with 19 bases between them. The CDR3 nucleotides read TGTGCCAGCAGCTCAGGGGATACGGGGTTCAACTATGGCTACACCTTC. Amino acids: CASSSGDTGFNYGYTF.

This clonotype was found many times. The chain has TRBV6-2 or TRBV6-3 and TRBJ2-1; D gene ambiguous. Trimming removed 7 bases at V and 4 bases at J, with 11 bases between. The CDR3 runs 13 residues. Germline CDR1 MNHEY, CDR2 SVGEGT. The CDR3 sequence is CASIAQLYNEQFF. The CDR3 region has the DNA TGTGCCAGCATAGCTCAGCTTTACAATGAGCAGTTCTTC.

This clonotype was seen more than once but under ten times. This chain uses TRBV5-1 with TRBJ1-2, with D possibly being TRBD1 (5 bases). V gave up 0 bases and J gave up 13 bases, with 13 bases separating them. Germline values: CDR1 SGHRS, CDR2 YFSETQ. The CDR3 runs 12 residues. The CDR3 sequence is CASSLEAGRSTF. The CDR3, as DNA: TGCGCCAGCAGCTTGGAAGCAGGGAGGAGCACCTTC. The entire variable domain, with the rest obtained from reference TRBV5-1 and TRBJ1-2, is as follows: KAGVTQTPRYLIKTRGQQVTLSCSPISGHRSVSWYQQTPGQGLQFLFEYFSETQRNKGNFPGRFSGRQFSNSRSEMNVSTLELGDSALYLCASSLEAGRSTFGSGTRLTVV.

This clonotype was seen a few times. CDR3 sequence: CASSPPSGWNTIYF. The CDR3, as DNA: TGTGCCAGCAGTCCGCCCTCGGGGTGGAACACCATATATTTT. The V gene is TRBV12-3 or TRBV12-4, the J gene TRBJ1-3, with D hard to call. CDR3 size: 14 residues. V gave up 5 bases and J gave up 7 bases, with 15 bases separating them.

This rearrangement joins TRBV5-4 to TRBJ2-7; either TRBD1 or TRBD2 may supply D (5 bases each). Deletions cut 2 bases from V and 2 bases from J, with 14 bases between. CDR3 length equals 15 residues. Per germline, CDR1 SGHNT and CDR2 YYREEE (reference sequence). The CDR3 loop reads CASSFRERGTYEQYF. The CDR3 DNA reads TGTGCCAGCAGCTTCAGGGAGCGTGGGACCTACGAGCAGTACTTC.

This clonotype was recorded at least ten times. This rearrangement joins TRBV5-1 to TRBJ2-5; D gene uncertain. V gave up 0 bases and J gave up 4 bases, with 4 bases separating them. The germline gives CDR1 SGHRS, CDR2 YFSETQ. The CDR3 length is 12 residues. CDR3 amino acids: CASSLGIETQYF. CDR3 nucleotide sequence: TGCGCCAGCAGCTTGGGAATAGAGACCCAGTACTTC.

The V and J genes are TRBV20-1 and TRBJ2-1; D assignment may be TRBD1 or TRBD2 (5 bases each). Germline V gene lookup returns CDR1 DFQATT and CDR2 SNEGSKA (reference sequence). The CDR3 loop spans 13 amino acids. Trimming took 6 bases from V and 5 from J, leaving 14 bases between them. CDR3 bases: TGCAGTGCCAATTCCCGGGGCGACAATGAGCAGTTCTTC. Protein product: CSANSRGDNEQFF.

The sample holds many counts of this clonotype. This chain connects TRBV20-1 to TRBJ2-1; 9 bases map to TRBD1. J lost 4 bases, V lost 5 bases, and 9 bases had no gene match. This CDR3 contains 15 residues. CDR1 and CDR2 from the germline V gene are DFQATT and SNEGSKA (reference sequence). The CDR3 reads CSASRIQGAYNEQFF. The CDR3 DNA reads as TGCAGTGCTTCCAGGATACAGGGGGCATACAATGAGCAGTTCTTC.

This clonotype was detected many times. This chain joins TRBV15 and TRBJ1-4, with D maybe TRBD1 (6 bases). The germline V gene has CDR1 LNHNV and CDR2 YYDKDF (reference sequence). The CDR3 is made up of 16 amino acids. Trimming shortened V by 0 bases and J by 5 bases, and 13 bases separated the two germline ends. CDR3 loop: CATSREGRQANEKLFF. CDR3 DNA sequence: TGTGCCACCAGCAGAGAGGGGAGACAGGCGAATGAAAAACTGTTTTTT.

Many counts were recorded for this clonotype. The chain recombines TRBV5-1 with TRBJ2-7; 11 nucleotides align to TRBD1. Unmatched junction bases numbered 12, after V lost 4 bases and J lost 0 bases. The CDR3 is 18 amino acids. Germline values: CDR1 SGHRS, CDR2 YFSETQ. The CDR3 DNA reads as TGCGCCAGCAGCCCCGGGACAGGGGGGCAAAGGTTCTCCTACGAGCAGTACTTC. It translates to CASSPGTGGQRFSYEQYF.

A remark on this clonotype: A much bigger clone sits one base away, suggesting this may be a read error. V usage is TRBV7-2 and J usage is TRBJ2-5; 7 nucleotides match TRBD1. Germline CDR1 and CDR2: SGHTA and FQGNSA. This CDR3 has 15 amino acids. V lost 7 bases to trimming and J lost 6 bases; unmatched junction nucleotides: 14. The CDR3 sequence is CASNQRQGKIQTQYF. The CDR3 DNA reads TGTGCCAGCAACCAGAGACAGGGAAAGATACAGACCCAGTACTTC.

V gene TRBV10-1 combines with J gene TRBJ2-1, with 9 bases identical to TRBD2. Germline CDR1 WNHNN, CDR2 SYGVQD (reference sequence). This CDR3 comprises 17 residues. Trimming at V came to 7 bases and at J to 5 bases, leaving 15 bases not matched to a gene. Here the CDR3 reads CASTPPPFSGGDNEQFF. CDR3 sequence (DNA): TGCGCCAGCACTCCCCCCCCCTTTAGCGGGGGAGACAATGAGCAGTTCTTC.

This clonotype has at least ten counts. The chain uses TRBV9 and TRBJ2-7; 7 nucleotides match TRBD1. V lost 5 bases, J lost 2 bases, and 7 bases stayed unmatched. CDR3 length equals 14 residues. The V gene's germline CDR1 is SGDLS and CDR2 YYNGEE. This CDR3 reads CASSTGDPPYEQYF. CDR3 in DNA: TGTGCCAGCAGTACAGGGGATCCCCCCTACGAGCAGTACTTC.

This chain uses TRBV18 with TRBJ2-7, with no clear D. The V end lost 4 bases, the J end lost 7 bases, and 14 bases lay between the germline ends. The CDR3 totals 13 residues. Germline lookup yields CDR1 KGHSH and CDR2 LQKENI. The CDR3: CASSLRRYWEQYF. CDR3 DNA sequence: TGTGCCAGCTCACTACGACGGTACTGGGAGCAGTACTTC.

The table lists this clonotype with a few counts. CDR3 region: CASSVLAGVSYEQFF. DNA for the CDR3: TGTGCCAGCAGCGTACTAGCGGGAGTTAGCTATGAGCAGTTCTTC. This rearrangement joins TRBV11-2 to TRBJ2-1, with 11 bases matching TRBD2. Per germline, CDR1 SGHAT and CDR2 FQNNGV. CDR3 size: 15 residues. The V gene end was trimmed by 5 bases and the J gene end by 8 bases; junction bases not matched to a gene: 8.